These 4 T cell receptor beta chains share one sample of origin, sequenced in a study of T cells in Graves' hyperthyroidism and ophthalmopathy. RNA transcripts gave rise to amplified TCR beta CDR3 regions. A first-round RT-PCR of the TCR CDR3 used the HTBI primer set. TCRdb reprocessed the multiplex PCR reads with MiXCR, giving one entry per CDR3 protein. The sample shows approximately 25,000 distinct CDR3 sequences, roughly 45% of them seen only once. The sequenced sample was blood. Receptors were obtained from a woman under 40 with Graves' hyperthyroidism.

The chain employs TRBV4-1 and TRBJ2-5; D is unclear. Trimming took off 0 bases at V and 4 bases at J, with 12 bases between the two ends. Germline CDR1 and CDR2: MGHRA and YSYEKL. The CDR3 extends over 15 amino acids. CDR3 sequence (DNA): TGCGCCAGCAGCCAAGACAGGCTACCTCGAGAGACCCAGTACTTC. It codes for CASSQDRLPRETQYF.

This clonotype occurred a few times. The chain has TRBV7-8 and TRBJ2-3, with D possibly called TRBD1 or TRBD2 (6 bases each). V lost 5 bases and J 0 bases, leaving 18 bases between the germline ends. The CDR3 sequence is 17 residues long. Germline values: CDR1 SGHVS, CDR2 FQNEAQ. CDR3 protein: CASSPYGGGTSTDTQYF. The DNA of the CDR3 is TGTGCCAGCAGCCCATACGGGGGCGGGACAAGCACAGATACGCAGTATTTT.

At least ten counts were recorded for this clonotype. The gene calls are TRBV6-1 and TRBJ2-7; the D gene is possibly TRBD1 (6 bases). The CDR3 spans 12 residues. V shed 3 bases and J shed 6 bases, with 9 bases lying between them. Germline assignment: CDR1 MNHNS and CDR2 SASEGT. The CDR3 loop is CASSEGAGEQYF. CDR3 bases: TGTGCCAGCAGTGAGGGGGCGGGCGAGCAGTACTTC.

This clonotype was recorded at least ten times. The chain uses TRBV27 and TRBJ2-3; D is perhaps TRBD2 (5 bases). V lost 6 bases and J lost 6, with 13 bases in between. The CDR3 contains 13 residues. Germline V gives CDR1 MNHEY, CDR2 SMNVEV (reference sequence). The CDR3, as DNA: TGTGCCAGCAGGACACAAGGCGGGGATACGCAGTATTTT. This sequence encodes CASRTQGGDTQYF.